Shown below are 28 T cell receptor beta chains from a single sample sequenced in a study of control samples from healthy donors and cancer patients. Clones were sequenced by immunoSEQ multiplex PCR, and TCRdb holds only the in-frame ones, with some missing. Seen here are about 110,000 clones, about 89% observed once, and the top ten hold around 17%. The sample taken for sequencing was blood. Receptors were obtained from a woman in her fifties or sixties in good health.

The gene calls are TRBV5-1 and TRBJ1-1; D gene ambiguous. The CDR3 spans 15 residues. Germline V CDR1 and CDR2: SGHRS, YFSETQ. Trimming shortened V by 0 bases and J by 0 bases, and 9 bases separated the two germline ends. In DNA form, the CDR3 reads TGCGCCAGCAGCTTGGTAGTGGATATGAACACTGAAGCTTTCTTT. Amino acid sequence: CASSLVVDMNTEAFF.

This chain links TRBV29-1 with TRBJ2-1; TRBD2 agrees at 7 bases. The length of the CDR3 is 13 residues. V lost 7 bases, J lost 10 bases, and 13 bases stayed unmatched. The germline V gene has CDR1 SQVTM and CDR2 ANQGSEA. In nucleotides, the CDR3 is TGCAGCGGCCGGGAGGTCCTCCTTCGGGAGCAGTTCTTC. It specifies CSGREVLLREQFF.

The chain links TRBV29-1 to TRBJ1-3, with 10 bases identical to TRBD1. V shed 5 bases, J shed 3 bases, and the junction held 1 base outside the gene matches. Germline CDR1 is SQVTM and CDR2 is ANQGSEA. CDR3 length: 13 residues. The CDR3 region is CSVRDRGGNTIYF. DNA for the CDR3: TGCAGCGTTAGGGACAGGGGTGGAAACACCATATATTTT.

The chain employs TRBV24-1 and TRBJ2-1; TRBD2 matches at 11 bases. CDR3 length: 14 amino acids. Trimming removed 7 bases from V and 4 bases from J; junction bases left unmatched: 2. Germline CDR1 reads KGHDR; CDR2 reads SFDVKD. The CDR3 DNA reads TGTGCCACCAGCGGGACTAGCGGATACAATGAGCAGTTCTTC. It yields the protein CATSGTSGYNEQFF.

The chain employs TRBV4-1 and TRBJ2-4; D not certain. Trimming stripped 2 bases from V and 4 bases from J, with 18 bases between. The CDR3 totals 17 residues. CDR1 is MGHRA and CDR2 is YSYEKL in the germline V gene. As DNA, the CDR3 is TGCGCCAGCAGCCAAATTGGGATAAGATGGGATAAAAACATTCAGTACTTC. Its translation is CASSQIGIRWDKNIQYF.

The V gene is TRBV7-9, the J gene TRBJ2-3; D ambiguous. This CDR3 is 12 amino acids long. V shed 7 bases and J shed 8 bases, with 13 bases lying between them. The germline V gene has CDR1 SEHNR and CDR2 FQNEAQ (reference sequence). CDR3 sequence (DNA): TGTGCCAGCATGAACCGTAAAAGTACGCAGTATTTT. Translated: CASMNRKSTQYF.

The chain joins TRBV7-3 to TRBJ2-5, with TRBD1 matching 8 bases. V lost 3 bases and J lost 4; bases outside the gene matches: 4. Germline CDR1 SGHTA, CDR2 FQGTGA. The CDR3 covers 14 residues. The CDR3 loop reads CASSLTGVAETQYF. Written as DNA, the CDR3 is TGTGCCAGCAGCTTGACAGGGGTGGCAGAGACCCAGTACTTC.

The chain has TRBV4-1 and TRBJ2-1; perhaps D is TRBD1 or TRBD2 (5 bases each). This CDR3 contains 16 residues. Germline V gene data show CDR1 as MGHRA and CDR2 as YSYEKL. The ends were cut back, 3 bases at V and 6 bases at J, with 18 bases in the middle. CDR3 loop: CASSQTILRGPNEQFF. DNA of the CDR3: TGCGCCAGCAGCCAGACGATCCTTCGGGGACCCAATGAGCAGTTCTTC.

The CDR3 protein is CASSQAAGAWDTQYF. CDR3 sequence (DNA): TGCGCCAGCAGCCAAGCCGCCGGCGCTTGGGATACGCAGTATTTT. This chain joins TRBV4-1 and TRBJ2-3; D not certain. Trimming shortened V by 1 base and J by 6 bases, and 14 bases separated the two germline ends. The CDR3 is 15 amino acids. Germline V gene sequence: CDR1 MGHRA, CDR2 YSYEKL.

This clone has just a few counts. J is TRBJ2-3 and V is TRBV5-4, with D possibly being TRBD2 (5 bases). V was shortened by 3 bases and J by 2 bases, with 13 bases between the two germline ends. The CDR3 length is 15 residues. CDR1 is SGHNT and CDR2 is YYREEE in the germline V gene (reference sequence). The CDR3 here is CASSSGGPHTDTQYF. DNA for the CDR3: TGTGCCAGCAGCTCCGGAGGACCTCACACAGATACGCAGTATTTT.

The J gene is TRBJ1-1, the V gene TRBV7-3, with D unclear. Trimming cost V 3 bases and J 2 bases, with 7 bases left between them. CDR3 length: 13 amino acids. Germline lookup yields CDR1 SGHTA and CDR2 FQGTGA. The CDR3 DNA sequence: TGTGCCAGCAGCTTTAACAGAAACACTGAAGCTTTCTTT. Translating gives CASSFNRNTEAFF.

The chain joins TRBV6-1 to TRBJ2-7; 13 positions match TRBD2. Germline CDR1 reads MNHNS; CDR2 reads SASEGT. CDR3 length: 16 amino acids. J lost 4 bases, V lost 4 bases, and 7 bases had no gene match. CDR3 DNA sequence: TGTGCCAGCAGTGCACGACTAGCGGGAGGTACTTACGAGCAGTACGTC. It yields the protein CASSARLAGGTYEQYV.

The V and J genes are TRBV6-1 and TRBJ1-1; D perhaps matches TRBD1 (6 bases). Germline loops: CDR1 MNHNS, CDR2 SASEGT. The CDR3 runs 14 residues. The V end lost 3 bases, the J end lost 0 bases, and 8 bases lay between the germline ends. For the CDR3, the DNA is TGTGCCAGCAGTGAGACAGGTATGAACACTGAAGCTTTCTTT. This codes for CASSETGMNTEAFF.

The CDR3 nucleotides read TGTGCCAGCAGCGGACGCAGGGAGTTGAACACTGAAGCTTTCTTT. This gives the protein CASSGRRELNTEAFF. This rearrangement joins TRBV5-6 to TRBJ1-1; D perhaps matches TRBD1 (5 bases). V gave up 4 bases and J gave up 0 bases, with 13 bases separating them. The CDR3 runs 15 residues. Germline loops: CDR1 SGHDT, CDR2 YYEEEE. Together with reference TRBV5-6 and TRBJ1-1, the CDR3 gives the full variable domain: DAGVTQSPTHLIKTRGQQVTLRCSPKSGHDTVSWYQQALGQGPQFIFQYYEEEERQRGNFPDRFSGHQFPNYSSELNVNALLLGDSALYLCASSGRRELNTEAFFGQGTRLTVV.

The CDR3 DNA sequence: TGTGCCACCAGTGATGCCACAGGGGGCTTGGAGACCCAGTACTTC. It yields the protein CATSDATGGLETQYF. The genes are TRBV24-1 and TRBJ2-5, with 9 positions matching TRBD1. The CDR3 loop spans 15 amino acids. Germline V gene lookup returns CDR1 KGHDR and CDR2 SFDVKD. The V gene end was trimmed by 3 bases and the J gene end by 5 bases; junction bases not matched to a gene: 6.

This clone appeared a single time. This rearrangement joins TRBV25-1 to TRBJ2-3, with a weak D call TRBD2 (5 bases). The CDR3 contains 15 residues. Deletions cut 7 bases from V and 3 bases from J, with 17 bases between. The germline gives CDR1 MGHDK, CDR2 SYGVNS. In DNA form, the CDR3 reads TGTGCCAGCACAATTGAGGAGGTGCGGACAGATACGCAGTATTTT. Its translation is CASTIEEVRTDTQYF.

This sequence joins TRBV7-2 and TRBJ1-1, with TRBD1 identical over 7 bases. The germline V gene encodes CDR1 SGHTA and CDR2 FQGNSA. Trimming removed 5 bases from V and 3 bases from J; junction bases left unmatched: 6. The CDR3 loop spans 14 amino acids. The CDR3 sequence: CASSLPGQYTEAFF. CDR3 sequence (DNA): TGTGCCAGCAGCCTACCGGGACAGTACACTGAAGCTTTCTTT.

The chain has TRBV5-1 and TRBJ2-1; 7 bases align to TRBD1. V shed 7 bases, J shed 6 bases, and the junction held 7 bases outside the gene matches. Germline lookup yields CDR1 SGHRS and CDR2 YFSETQ. This CDR3 has 13 amino acids. CDR3: CASGRTGINEQFF. As DNA, the CDR3 is TGCGCCAGCGGACGGACAGGAATCAATGAGCAGTTCTTC. Variable domain in full (rest from reference TRBV5-1 and TRBJ2-1): KAGVTQTPRYLIKTRGQQVTLSCSPISGHRSVSWYQQTPGQGLQFLFEYFSETQRNKGNFPGRFSGRQFSNSRSEMNVSTLELGDSALYLCASGRTGINEQFFGPGTRLTVL.

The chain is built from TRBV27 and TRBJ1-5, with a weak D call TRBD1 (6 bases). V lost 5 bases, J lost 5 bases, and 19 bases lay in between. The CDR3 has 16 amino acids. Germline CDR1 reads MNHEY; CDR2 reads SMNVEV (reference sequence). CDR3 in amino acids: CASSPRITGSDQPQHF. In DNA form, the CDR3 reads TGTGCCAGCAGTCCGAGGATTACAGGGAGCGATCAGCCCCAGCATTTT.

The CDR3 nucleotides read TGTGCCAGCAGTTTATCCGGGACAGGGAGTAACGAGCAGTACTTC. It encodes CASSLSGTGSNEQYF. J is TRBJ2-7 and V is TRBV6-5, with 9 bases that match TRBD1. This CDR3 has 15 amino acids. The junction had 9 bases not matched to a gene; V was cut back by 4 bases and J by 5 bases. CDR1 and CDR2 from the germline V gene are MNHEY and SVGAGI.

This clone has only one observation. The V and J genes are TRBV5-6 and TRBJ2-1; TRBD2 matches 8 bases. This CDR3 region has 16 residues. Looked up from germline, CDR1 is SGHDT and CDR2 is YYEEEE. V was pared by 4 bases and J by 1 base, with 7 bases of the junction left unmatched. The DNA of the CDR3 is TGTGCCAGCAGCCGCGAGGGACTAGTTTCCTACAATGAGCAGTTCTTC. Translated, it gives CASSREGLVSYNEQFF.

The V and J genes are TRBV7-7 and TRBJ2-3; D may be TRBD2 (6 bases). This CDR3 has 13 amino acids. In germline, CDR1 is SSHAT, CDR2 FNYEAQ (reference sequence). V lost 3 bases to trimming and J lost 5 bases, with 9 bases between them. The CDR3 DNA reads TGTGCCAGCAGCTTGCTGGGGGGAGATACGCAGTATTTT. This codes for CASSLLGGDTQYF.

This clone was observed once. DNA for the CDR3: TGTGCCAGCAGCCGACAGGGGGCTGGGCACGATGAGCAGTTCTTC. Its translation is CASSRQGAGHDEQFF. V and J are TRBV16 and TRBJ2-1; 10 bases agree with TRBD1. The V and J ends lost 4 bases and 8 bases, in that order; junction bases with no gene match: 8. Germline CDR1 and CDR2: KGHSY and FQNENV. The CDR3 runs 15 residues. Using reference TRBV16 and TRBJ2-1 for the parts outside the CDR3, the full variable domain is GEEVAQTPKHLVRGEGQKAKLYCAPIKGHSYVFWYQQVLKNEFKFLISFQNENVFDETGMPKERFSAKCLPNSPCSLEIQATKLEDSAVYFCASSRQGAGHDEQFFGPGTRLTVL.

The chain's CDR3 is CASSPPYGLEFQETQYF. The DNA of the CDR3 is TGTGCCAGCTCACCACCGTACGGTTTGGAGTTTCAAGAGACCCAGTACTTC. The chain has TRBV18 and TRBJ2-5; D remains ambiguous. The CDR3 totals 17 residues. Trimming pared 0 bases from V and 2 bases from J, leaving 16 bases between. Germline lookup yields CDR1 KGHSH and CDR2 LQKENI.

This chain joins TRBV5-1 and TRBJ2-3; 7 nucleotides agree with TRBD2. V shed 5 bases and J 3 bases; nucleotides not matched to a gene: 9. The CDR3 consists of 15 residues. The germline CDR1 and CDR2 sequences are SGHRS and YFSETQ. CDR3 in amino acids: CASRFSGRETDTQYF. CDR3 DNA: TGCGCCAGCAGATTTTCGGGGCGGGAGACAGATACGCAGTATTTT.

The chain is built from TRBV15 and TRBJ2-5, with D perhaps matching TRBD2 (6 bases). Trimming removed 5 bases from V and 1 base from J, with 14 bases in between. This CDR3 contains 15 residues. CDR1 is LNHNV, CDR2 YYDKDF, per germline (reference sequence). The CDR3 coding sequence is TGTGCCACCAGCGGTGCCTCCGGGGGCCAAGAGACCCAGTACTTC. Protein: CATSGASGGQETQYF.

The rearrangement uses TRBV14 and TRBJ1-1; 11 bases map to TRBD1. Germline-derived CDR1 and CDR2 are SGHDN and FVKESK. The junction had 5 bases not matched to a gene; V was cut back by 4 bases and J by 4 bases. The CDR3 is 15 residues long. As DNA, the CDR3 is TGTGCCAGCAGCCGACCAGGGACAGGGGGCACTGAAGCTTTCTTT. The encoded protein is CASSRPGTGGTEAFF.

The chain recombines TRBV19 with TRBJ1-5, with D perhaps matching TRBD1 (5 bases). This CDR3 comprises 16 residues. Germline V CDR1 and CDR2: LNHDA, SQIVND (reference sequence). V was trimmed by 3 bases and J by 0 bases, leaving 12 bases between them. CDR3 DNA sequence: TGTGCCAGTAGTATCCCTGGGGCCTATAGCAATCAGCCCCAGCATTTT. Its protein product is CASSIPGAYSNQPQHF.